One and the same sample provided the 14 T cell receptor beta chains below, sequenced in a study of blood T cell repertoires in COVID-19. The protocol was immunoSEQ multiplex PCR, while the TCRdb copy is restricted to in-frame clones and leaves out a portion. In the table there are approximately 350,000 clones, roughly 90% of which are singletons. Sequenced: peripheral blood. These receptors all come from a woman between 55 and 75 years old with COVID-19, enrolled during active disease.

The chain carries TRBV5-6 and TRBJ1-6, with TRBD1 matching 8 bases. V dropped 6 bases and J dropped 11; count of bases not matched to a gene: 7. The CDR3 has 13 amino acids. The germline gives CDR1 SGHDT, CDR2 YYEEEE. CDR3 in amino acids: CASTLDRVAPLHF. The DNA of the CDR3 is TGTGCCAGCACCCTGGACAGGGTGGCACCCCTCCACTTT.

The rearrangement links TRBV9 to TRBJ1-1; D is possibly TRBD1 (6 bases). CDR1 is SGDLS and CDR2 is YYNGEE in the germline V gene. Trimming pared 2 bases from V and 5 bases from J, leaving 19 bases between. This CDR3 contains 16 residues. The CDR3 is CASSVSRGDASTEAFF. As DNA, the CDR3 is TGTGCCAGCAGCGTGTCCAGGGGCGACGCGAGTACTGAAGCTTTCTTT.

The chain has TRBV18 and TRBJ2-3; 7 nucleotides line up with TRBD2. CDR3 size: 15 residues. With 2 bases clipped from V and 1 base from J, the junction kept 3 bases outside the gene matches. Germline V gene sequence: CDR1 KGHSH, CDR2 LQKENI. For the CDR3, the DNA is TGTGCCAGCTCACCAAGCGGGGCCCGCACAGATACGCAGTATTTT. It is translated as CASSPSGARTDTQYF.

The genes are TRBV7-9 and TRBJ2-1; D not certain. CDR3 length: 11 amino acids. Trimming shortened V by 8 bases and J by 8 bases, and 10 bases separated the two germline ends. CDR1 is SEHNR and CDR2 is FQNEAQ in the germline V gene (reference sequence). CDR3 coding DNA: TGTGCCAGCCTTGTGTCTGATGAGCAGTTCTTC. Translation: CASLVSDEQFF.

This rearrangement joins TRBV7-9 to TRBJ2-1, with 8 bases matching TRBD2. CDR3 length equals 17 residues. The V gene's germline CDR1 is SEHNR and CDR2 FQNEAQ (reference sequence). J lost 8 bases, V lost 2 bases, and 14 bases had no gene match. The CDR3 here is CASSLPWTSWDRDEQFF. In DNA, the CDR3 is TGTGCCAGCAGCTTACCCTGGACTAGCTGGGATAGGGATGAGCAGTTCTTC.

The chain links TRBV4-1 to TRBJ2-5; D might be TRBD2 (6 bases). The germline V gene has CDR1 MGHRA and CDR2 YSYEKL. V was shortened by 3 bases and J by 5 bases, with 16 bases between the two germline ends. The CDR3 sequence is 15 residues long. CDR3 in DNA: TGCGCCAGCAGCCAGTTTGGCGGGGTTCTGGAGACCCAGTACTTC. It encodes CASSQFGGVLETQYF.

Here the CDR3 DNA reads TGTGCCAGCAGCAGAGCGGGGGGTGTCTACGAGCAGTACTTC. Translation: CASSRAGGVYEQYF. The rearrangement joins TRBV9 to TRBJ2-7, with 9 bases that match TRBD2. The CDR3 has 14 amino acids. J gave up 3 bases and V 4 bases, and 5 bases lay outside the gene matches. Germline CDR1 is SGDLS and CDR2 is YYNGEE.

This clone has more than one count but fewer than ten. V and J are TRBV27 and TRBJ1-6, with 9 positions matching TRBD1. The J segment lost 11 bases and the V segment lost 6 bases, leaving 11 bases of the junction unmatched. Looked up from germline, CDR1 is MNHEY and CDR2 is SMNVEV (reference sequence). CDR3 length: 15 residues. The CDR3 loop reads CASRSPGQGDAPLHF. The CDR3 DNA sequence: TGTGCCAGCAGATCACCGGGACAGGGAGATGCACCCCTCCACTTT.

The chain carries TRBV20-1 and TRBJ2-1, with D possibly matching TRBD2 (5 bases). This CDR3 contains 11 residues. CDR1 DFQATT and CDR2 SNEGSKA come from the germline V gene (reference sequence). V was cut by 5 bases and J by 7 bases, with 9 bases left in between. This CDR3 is CSALGENEQFF. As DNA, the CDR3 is TGCAGTGCTCTTGGGGAGAATGAGCAGTTCTTC.

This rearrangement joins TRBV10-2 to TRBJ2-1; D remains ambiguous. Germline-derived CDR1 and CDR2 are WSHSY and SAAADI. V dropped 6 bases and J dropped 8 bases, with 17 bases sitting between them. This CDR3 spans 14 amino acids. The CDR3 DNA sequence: TGCGCCAGCAGCTATCCATTGGGCATCGATGAGCAGTTCTTC. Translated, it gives CASSYPLGIDEQFF.

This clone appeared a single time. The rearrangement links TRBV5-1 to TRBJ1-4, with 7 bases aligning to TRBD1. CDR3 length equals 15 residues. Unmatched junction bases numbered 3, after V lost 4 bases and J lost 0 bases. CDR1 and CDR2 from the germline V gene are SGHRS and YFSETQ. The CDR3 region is CASSEQGATNEKLFF. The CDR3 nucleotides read TGCGCCAGCAGCGAGCAGGGGGCAACTAATGAAAAACTGTTTTTT.

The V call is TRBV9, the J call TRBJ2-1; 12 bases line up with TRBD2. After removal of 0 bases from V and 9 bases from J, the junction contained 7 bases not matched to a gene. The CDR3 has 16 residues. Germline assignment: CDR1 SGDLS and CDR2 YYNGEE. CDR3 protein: CASSVAPSGGAVEQFF. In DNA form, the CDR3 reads TGTGCCAGCAGCGTAGCCCCTAGCGGGGGGGCGGTTGAGCAGTTCTTC. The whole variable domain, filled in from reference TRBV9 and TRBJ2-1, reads DSGVTQTPKHLITATGQRVTLRCSPRSGDLSVYWYQQSLDQGLQFLIQYYNGEERAKGNILERFSAQQFPDLHSELNLSSLELGDSALYFCASSVAPSGGAVEQFFGPGTRLTVL.

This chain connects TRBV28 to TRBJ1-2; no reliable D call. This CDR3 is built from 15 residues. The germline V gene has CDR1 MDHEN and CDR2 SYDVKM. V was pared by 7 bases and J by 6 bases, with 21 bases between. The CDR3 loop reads CASTGTPAPGNGYTF. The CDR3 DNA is TGTGCCAGCACCGGAACTCCCGCGCCCGGGAATGGCTACACCTTC.

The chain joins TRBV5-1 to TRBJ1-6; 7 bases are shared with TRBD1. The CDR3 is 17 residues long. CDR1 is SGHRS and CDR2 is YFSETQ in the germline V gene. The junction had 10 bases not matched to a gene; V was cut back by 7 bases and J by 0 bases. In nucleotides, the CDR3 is TGCGCCAGCCGAGGGGACAGAGGGAGCTCCTATAATTCACCCCTCCACTTT. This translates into CASRGDRGSSYNSPLHF.